A single sample gave rise to the 25 T cell receptor beta chains below, sequenced in a study of T cells in Graves' hyperthyroidism and ophthalmopathy. TCR beta CDR3 regions were amplified from RNA. The TCR CDR3 was amplified in a first-round RT-PCR using the HTBI primer set. TCRdb processed the multiplex PCR reads anew with MiXCR; each CDR3 protein has one entry. The sample consists of hundreds of thousands of distinct CDR3 sequences, around 20% of them appearing once. What was sequenced was blood. The receptors come from a man aged 30 to 45 with Graves' ophthalmopathy.

This clonotype was observed a few times. V gene TRBV30 combines with J gene TRBJ2-7, with D uncertain. The CDR3 extends over 15 amino acids. Between the trimmed V and J ends, which lost 2 bases and 0 bases, there was a span of 14 bases. CDR1 and CDR2 from the germline V gene are GTSNPN and SVGIG (reference sequence). The CDR3 loop is CAWSSTLYDSYEQYF. The CDR3 coding sequence is TGTGCCTGGAGTTCTACCTTATACGACTCCTACGAGCAGTACTTC.

This clonotype was detected ten times or more. The chain is built from TRBV5-1 and TRBJ2-7, with D unclear. V was cut by 0 bases and J by 2 bases, with 9 bases left in between. CDR3 length: 14 residues. Germline CDR1 reads SGHRS; CDR2 reads YFSETQ. Here the CDR3 DNA reads TGCGCCAGCAGCTTGGGGGCCAGCCCCTACGAGCAGTACTTC. As protein: CASSLGASPYEQYF. Full variable domain (outside the CDR3, taken from reference TRBV5-1 and TRBJ2-7): KAGVTQTPRYLIKTRGQQVTLSCSPISGHRSVSWYQQTPGQGLQFLFEYFSETQRNKGNFPGRFSGRQFSNSRSEMNVSTLELGDSALYLCASSLGASPYEQYFGPGTRLTVT.

As DNA, the CDR3 is TGCAGTGCTAGTCCTGGGGGTACGCAGTATTTT. This translates into CSASPGGTQYF. The rearrangement uses TRBV20-1 and TRBJ2-3; the D call may be TRBD1 or TRBD2 (5 bases each). The CDR3 extends over 11 amino acids. Deletions cut 3 bases from V and 8 bases from J, with 9 bases between. Germline V gene sequence: CDR1 DFQATT, CDR2 SNEGSKA (reference sequence).

The chain uses TRBV24-1 and TRBJ1-5, with D possibly TRBD1 on 5 matching bases. V was clipped by 2 bases and J by 4 bases, with 11 bases between them. The CDR3 length is 15 residues. Looked up from germline, CDR1 is KGHDR and CDR2 is SFDVKD. The CDR3 is CATSDSDRLNQPQHF. Here the CDR3 DNA reads TGTGCCACCAGTGATTCTGACAGACTAAATCAGCCCCAGCATTTT.

This clonotype was recorded at least ten times. The chain recombines TRBV24-1 with TRBJ2-5; the match to TRBD2 covers 13 bases. The CDR3 length is 18 residues. Trimming removed 4 bases from V and 4 bases from J; junction bases left unmatched: 11. Germline V gives CDR1 KGHDR, CDR2 SFDVKD. The CDR3 DNA reads TGTGCCACCAGTGAGCCGGGACTAGCGGGGAGGGGCAGAGAGACCCAGTACTTC. It codes for CATSEPGLAGRGRETQYF.

CDR3 sequence (DNA): TGTGCCAGCTGTACTAGCGGGAACTCCTACAATGAGCAGTTCTTC. This sequence encodes CASCTSGNSYNEQFF. The chain combines TRBV6-1 with TRBJ2-1; 10 nucleotides align to TRBD2. The CDR3 consists of 15 residues. Germline lookup yields CDR1 MNHNS and CDR2 SASEGT. With 8 bases clipped from V and 0 bases from J, the junction kept 4 bases outside the gene matches.

The chain recombines TRBV9 with TRBJ2-3, with TRBD2 matching over 7 bases. After removal of 2 bases from V and 5 bases from J, the junction contained 11 bases not matched to a gene. The CDR3 length is 16 residues. CDR1 SGDLS and CDR2 YYNGEE come from the germline V gene. The CDR3 DNA sequence: TGTGCCAGCAGCGTGAGTGGGAGGGCCGGTGGAGATACGCAGTATTTT. This sequence encodes CASSVSGRAGGDTQYF.

The V and J genes are TRBV10-3 and TRBJ1-5; D gene uncertain. V lost 6 bases to trimming and J lost 3 bases, with 9 bases between them. The germline V gene encodes CDR1 ENHRY and CDR2 SYGVKD. The length of the CDR3 is 13 residues. The CDR3 here is CAISSGSNQPQHF. DNA for the CDR3: TGTGCCATCAGCTCAGGATCCAATCAGCCCCAGCATTTT.

In this sample, this clonotype turned up a few times. The rearrangement uses TRBV6-1 and TRBJ2-1, with a tentative D call TRBD2 (6 bases). Germline V gene data show CDR1 as MNHNS and CDR2 as SASEGT. The V end was cut by 1 base, the J end by 2 bases, with 9 bases between. This CDR3 comprises 15 residues. For the CDR3, the DNA is TGTGCCAGCAGTGAAGGGGGGACTGCCTACAATGAGCAGTTCTTC. Translation: CASSEGGTAYNEQFF.

In its sample, this clonotype was seen a few times. The chain employs TRBV7-9 and TRBJ2-7, with 7 bases matching TRBD2. The germline gives CDR1 SEHNR, CDR2 FQNEAQ (reference sequence). This CDR3 is 13 amino acids long. V lost 8 bases and J lost 2; bases outside the gene matches: 6. This chain's CDR3 is CASGGLVAYEQYF. The CDR3 DNA sequence: TGTGCCAGCGGAGGACTAGTCGCCTACGAGCAGTACTTC.

This clonotype was seen ten or more times. The gene calls are TRBV28 and TRBJ2-3, with 13 nucleotides matching TRBD2. Trimming removed 5 bases from V and 0 bases from J; junction bases left unmatched: 17. The CDR3 totals 21 residues. Germline CDR1 is MDHEN and CDR2 is SYDVKM. The CDR3 DNA reads as TGTGCCAGCAGTCCACCTACAGGACGACTAGCGGGAGGTACTAGCACAGATACGCAGTATTTT. The encoded protein is CASSPPTGRLAGGTSTDTQYF.

This clonotype was counted a few times. An end of the junction does not agree with germline; a read error may underlie this. This chain links TRBV30 with TRBJ2-5, with D hard to call. CDR3 size: 13 residues. Germline V gives CDR1 GTSNPN, CDR2 SVGIG (reference sequence). The CDR3 DNA sequence: TGTGCCTGGAGTGTGGGGTCACAAGGGACCCAGTACTTC. Protein: CAWSVGSQGTQYF.

This clonotype has more than one count but fewer than ten. The J gene is TRBJ1-5, the V gene TRBV7-2; D not certain. The germline V and J ends were trimmed by 0 bases and 3 bases, with 15 bases remaining between them. The CDR3 consists of 17 residues. Germline CDR1 and CDR2: SGHTA and FQGNSA. The CDR3 nucleotides read TGTGCCAGCAGCTTAGCGTCGGGAGCAATTTTCAATCAGCCCCAGCATTTT. Translated, it gives CASSLASGAIFNQPQHF.

This clonotype was seen ten or more times. V gene TRBV11-2 combines with J gene TRBJ2-5; 8 bases align to TRBD2. Unmatched junction bases numbered 18, after V lost 4 bases and J lost 5 bases. The CDR3 is 18 residues long. The germline V gene has CDR1 SGHAT and CDR2 FQNNGV. The CDR3 DNA sequence: TGTGCCAGCAGCTCCCTCTTCCGGGAGGGACCAAGGGGGGAGACCCAGTACTTC. It yields the protein CASSSLFREGPRGETQYF. Looking up the rest from reference TRBV11-2 and TRBJ2-5 gives the full variable domain: EAGVAQSPRYKIIEKRQSVAFWCNPISGHATLYWYQQILGQGPKLLIQFQNNGVVDDSQLPKDRFSAERLKGVDSTLKIQPAKLEDSAVYLCASSSLFREGPRGETQYFGPGTRLLVL.

This clonotype was recorded at least ten times. This CDR3 reads CASSQGSGVPTDTQYF. In DNA, the CDR3 is TGTGCCAGCAGCCAAGGCTCGGGAGTCCCCACAGATACGCAGTATTTT. V is TRBV3-1 and J is TRBJ2-3, with D perhaps matching TRBD2 (6 bases). The CDR3 sequence is 16 residues long. Germline values: CDR1 LGHDT, CDR2 YNNKEL (reference sequence). V was trimmed by 1 base and J by 2 bases, leaving 13 bases between them.

The chain has TRBV11-2 and TRBJ2-7, with TRBD1 as a possible D gene (5 bases). This CDR3 spans 12 amino acids. Germline CDR1 is SGHAT and CDR2 is FQNNGV. V was clipped by 4 bases and J by 9 bases, with 13 bases between them. CDR3 protein: CASSSRSDRQYF. The CDR3 DNA is TGTGCCAGCAGCTCCAGAAGCGACAGGCAGTACTTC.

There are a few counts of this clonotype. The rearrangement uses TRBV7-9 and TRBJ1-2; D is unresolved. This CDR3 region has 13 residues. Germline V gene sequence: CDR1 SEHNR, CDR2 FQNEAQ (reference sequence). Trimming took 5 bases from V and 4 from J, leaving 11 bases between them. The CDR3 nucleotides read TGTGCCAGCAGCGTCGGAGAGACCTATGGCTACACCTTC. Translated, it gives CASSVGETYGYTF. The complete variable domain, with remaining parts taken from reference TRBV7-9 and TRBJ1-2, reads DTGVSQNPRHKITKRGQNVTFRCDPISEHNRLYWYRQTLGQGPEFLTYFQNEAQLEKSRLLSDRFSAERPKGSFSTLEIQRTEQGDSAMYLCASSVGETYGYTFGSGTRLTVV.

On this clonotype: This may stem from a read error, because a much larger clone lies one nucleotide away. V usage is TRBV3-1 and J usage is TRBJ2-5, with D possibly matching TRBD2 (6 bases). The germline V gene encodes CDR1 LGHDT and CDR2 YNNKEL (reference sequence). With 5 bases removed from V and 0 bases from J, the gap between germline ends came to 13 bases. CDR3 length: 15 amino acids. The CDR3 loop reads CASSDWTNNQETQYF. The CDR3 DNA follows: TGTGCCAGCAGCGACTGGACTAACAACCAAGAGACCCAGTACTTC.

The rearrangement links TRBV5-1 to TRBJ2-7, with D unclear. There are 14 residues in the CDR3. V lost 0 bases and J lost 4, with 11 bases in between. CDR1 SGHRS and CDR2 YFSETQ come from the germline V gene. The CDR3 nucleotides are TGCGCCAGCAGCTTGGAGGTGACTGGGTACGAGCAGTACTTC. The encoded protein is CASSLEVTGYEQYF.

The chain recombines TRBV30 with TRBJ1-2; 8 nucleotides agree with TRBD1. V lost 0 bases to trimming and J lost 5 bases; unmatched junction nucleotides: 8. Germline CDR1 reads GTSNPN; CDR2 reads SVGIG (reference sequence). The CDR3 has 15 amino acids. CDR3 nucleotides: TGTGCCTGGAGTGTGTCGGCAGGGGGCGAATATGGCTACACCTTC. Encoded protein: CAWSVSAGGEYGYTF.

This clonotype has just a few counts. The rearrangement links TRBV5-4 to TRBJ2-1, with TRBD1 matching 7 bases. This CDR3 spans 15 amino acids. The germline V gene has CDR1 SGHNT and CDR2 YYREEE (reference sequence). V was pared by 4 bases and J by 4 bases, with 8 bases of the junction left unmatched. CDR3 nucleotides: TGTGCCAGCAGCGTCGCCGGGACAGTGTACAATGAGCAGTTCTTC. Translated: CASSVAGTVYNEQFF.

Notes on this clonotype: This could be a read error, since a much larger clone is one nucleotide away. The rearrangement uses TRBV5-1 and TRBJ1-4; 9 bases agree with TRBD1. Germline V gives CDR1 SGHRS, CDR2 YFSETQ. The CDR3 loop spans 15 amino acids. The CDR3 spells CANSEQGQGNEKLFF. The CDR3 DNA sequence: TGCGCCAACAGCGAACAGGGACAGGGTAATGAAAAACTGTTTTTT.

This clonotype was counted a few times. The chain employs TRBV24-1 and TRBJ2-1; D gene unclear. Germline CDR1 is KGHDR and CDR2 is SFDVKD. CDR3 length: 12 amino acids. Trimming pared 4 bases from V and 7 bases from J, leaving 7 bases between. Here the CDR3 reads CATSEWGNEQFF. CDR3 nucleotides: TGTGCCACCAGTGAGTGGGGAAATGAGCAGTTCTTC.

This clonotype was counted a few times. The chain is built from TRBV7-9 and TRBJ2-7, with 10 bases aligning to TRBD1. Germline values: CDR1 SEHNR, CDR2 FQNEAQ (reference sequence). The CDR3 has 16 amino acids. J lost 0 bases, V lost 5 bases, and 7 bases had no gene match. CDR3 loop: CASSPPTGGHSYEQYF. The CDR3 nucleotides read TGTGCCAGCAGCCCCCCGACAGGGGGCCACTCCTACGAGCAGTACTTC.

This clonotype was recorded once. The chain combines TRBV14 with TRBJ1-2, with D possibly being TRBD1 (5 bases). CDR3 length: 19 residues. Trimming took off 0 bases at V and 4 bases at J, with 24 bases between the two ends. CDR1 SGHDN and CDR2 FVKESK come from the germline V gene. The CDR3 nucleotides read TGTGCCAGCAGCCAAGAACCGGTAGACAGAAGGAGTACTGGCTATGGCTACACCTTC. This sequence encodes CASSQEPVDRRSTGYGYTF.